The T cell receptor beta chain under discussion was sequenced for a study of cytomegalovirus exposure and HLA in healthy donors. Study-level information: Most donors, roughly 77% of 398 genotyped, fell in the Caucasian-associated ancestry cluster.

CDR3 size: 13 residues. V was pared by 7 bases and J by 4 bases, with 2 bases of the junction left unmatched. The germline gives CDR1 ENHRY, CDR2 SYGVKD. A multiplex PCR was run with 60 Vbeta primers and 13 Jbeta primers. Measured with immunoSEQ multiplex PCR; TCRdb has only the in-frame clones, and not every one. The sample shows around 150,000 clones, roughly 70% of them seen only once. Study-wide results and limits: In an earlier analysis, productive rearrangement rates for most beta V segments clustered near 87% or 30%. One variant, a missense change in DCLRE1C, was linked in a later analysis to TCR beta V- and J-gene trimming. TCR beta chains numbering some 160 were designated cytomegalovirus-associated.

Comments on this clone: Its antigen is unknown.

The chain joins TRBV10-3 to TRBJ2-3, with 10 bases lining up with TRBD1. The receptor comes from a woman aged 45 to 65 in good health and CMV-seropositive. The sequenced sample was PBMCs. CDR3 in amino acids: CAITGQGADTQYF. The CDR3 DNA sequence: TGTGCCATCACCGGACAGGGGGCAGATACGCAGTATTTT.